The clone carrying this T cell receptor beta chain was recorded many times. There are 13 residues in the CDR3. Germline values: CDR1 SEHNR, CDR2 FQNEAQ (reference sequence). With 4 bases removed from V and 9 bases from J, the gap between germline ends came to 13 bases. These data originate in a study of early T cells in non-severe SARS-CoV-2 infection. Each CDR3 protein gets one entry after TCRdb re-called the 5' RACE reads with MiXCR. The sample shows some 9,500 distinct CDR3 sequences, 4% to 6% of them seen only once. The source material was whole blood. The chain joins TRBV7-9 to TRBJ2-4, with D tentatively TRBD1 or TRBD2 (5 bases each). This TCR derives from an adult who was a healthcare worker with PCR-confirmed SARS-CoV-2 infection or an uninfected control (not recorded which). The CDR3 nucleotides are TGTGCCAGCAGCTCCGACCGGGACCTCATTCAGTACTTC. Translated, it gives CASSSDRDLIQYF. The variable domain in full, with the rest retrieved from reference TRBV7-9 and TRBJ2-4, is DTGVSQNPRHKITKRGQNVTFRCDPISEHNRLYWYRQTLGQGPEFLTYFQNEAQLEKSRLLSDRFSAERPKGSFSTLEIQRTEQGDSAMYLCASSSDRDLIQYFGAGTRLSVL.